This T cell receptor (beta chain) appears in the sequencing data of a study of neurological immune-mediated disorders. Points from the study as a whole: Patients with HTLV-1-associated myelopathy showed the most TCR clonal expansion. Those with multiple sclerosis showed the least, falling below healthy controls. No expanded-clone CDR3 amino acid sequence recurred across subjects, suggesting private TCR-beta repertoires.

In regard to this clonotype: Its antigen is currently unknown.

The authors made cDNA by 5'RACE with 10-nucleotide random UMIs. Sequencing runs each generated in excess of 160 million TCR-beta sequences derived from 15-18 subjects. Using its own MiXCR run on the 5' RACE reads, TCRdb lists one record per CDR3 protein. This table has 15,000 to 20,000 distinct CDR3 sequences, about 22% appearing once. V gave up 5 bases and J gave up 2 bases; unmatched junction bases: 15. The CDR3 is made up of 19 amino acids. V usage is TRBV12-3 or TRBV12-4 and J usage is TRBJ2-6, with 7 nucleotides matching TRBD1. The clonotype comes from a man aged 50-59 years in good health. Sequencing input: PBMCs. The chain's CDR3 is CASSPPGGVFLTGANVLTF. CDR3 bases: TGTGCCAGCAGTCCCCCAGGGGGAGTCTTCCTGACTGGGGCCAACGTCCTGACTTTC.